Each of the 9 T cell receptor beta chains below was sequenced from the same sample in a study of cytomegalovirus exposure and HLA in healthy donors. 13 Jbeta primers and 60 Vbeta primers were used for the PCR. The data were produced by immunoSEQ multiplex PCR, yet TCRdb's version contains in-frame clones alone and is incomplete. The sample holds 100,000 to 150,000 clones, roughly 82% seen once. Sequences were obtained from PBMCs. These receptors all stem from a woman aged 35 to 49 in good health and CMV-seropositive.

This clone was found once. The chain joins TRBV7-3 to TRBJ2-3; 10 bases agree with TRBD2. CDR3 size: 14 residues. CDR1 SGHTA and CDR2 FQGTGA come from the germline V gene. The V segment lost 3 bases and the J segment 5 bases; nucleotides outside the gene matches: 2. The CDR3 bases are TGTGCCAGCAGCTTCCTAGCGGGAGAAGATACGCAGTATTTT. It translates to CASSFLAGEDTQYF.

The rearrangement joins TRBV11-1 to TRBJ2-5; 10 bases align to TRBD2. Judging by the DNA end, TRBJ2-7 fits better; the J call may be wrong. Germline V gene sequence: CDR1 SGHAT, CDR2 FQDESV (reference sequence). The CDR3 length is 14 residues. In nucleotides, the CDR3 is TGTGCCAGCAGGCATACGGGACTAGCGTACGAGCAGTACTTC. This encodes CASRHTGLAYEQYF.

The chain combines TRBV6-5 with TRBJ2-7; TRBD2 is a possible D gene (5 bases). Germline CDR1 and CDR2: MNHEY and SVGAGI. The CDR3 loop spans 15 amino acids. Trimming removed 2 bases at V and 0 bases at J, with 11 bases between. The CDR3 region has the DNA TGTGCCAGCAGTTACGGTTCGGGGAGCTCCTACGAGCAGTACTTC. Translation: CASSYGSGSSYEQYF.

CDR3 in DNA: TGTGCCAGCAGCTTGGTGCGGGGGCCCCAAGAGACCCAGTACTTC. Translation: CASSLVRGPQETQYF. The chain links TRBV5-5 to TRBJ2-5; D might be TRBD2 (7 bases). In germline, CDR1 is SGHKS, CDR2 YYEKEE (reference sequence). This CDR3 is built from 15 residues. Trimming removed 0 bases at V and 1 base at J, with 10 bases between.

The chain couples TRBV2 to TRBJ2-2; D perhaps matches TRBD2 (6 bases). Germline lookup yields CDR1 SNHLY and CDR2 FYNNEI. The CDR3 contains 15 residues. The V gene lost 1 base and the J gene lost 7 bases, with 13 bases spanning the gap. CDR3 nucleotides: TGTGCCAGCAGTGAAGTGGAGGGAGGCGTCGGGGAGCTGTTTTTT. Translation gives CASSEVEGGVGELFF.

J is TRBJ1-2 and V is TRBV2; D ambiguous. V shed 2 bases and J shed 6 bases, with 4 bases lying between them. This CDR3 contains 11 residues. From germline, CDR1 is SNHLY and CDR2 FYNNEI. The CDR3 sequence: CASSEPNGYTF. CDR3 coding DNA: TGTGCCAGCAGTGAACCAAATGGCTACACCTTC. Full variable domain (rest looked up from reference TRBV2 and TRBJ1-2): EPEVTQTPSHQVTQMGQEVILRCVPISNHLYFYWYRQILGQKVEFLVSFYNNEISEKSEIFDDQFSVERPDGSNFTLKIRSTKLEDSAMYFCASSEPNGYTFGSGTRLTVV.

V is TRBV30 and J is TRBJ1-1; tentatively, D is TRBD1 (6 bases). V gave up 4 bases and J gave up 5 bases, with 23 bases separating them. Germline-derived CDR1 and CDR2 are GTSNPN and SVGIG (reference sequence). The CDR3 loop spans 16 amino acids. CDR3 sequence reads: CAWTLSSGGATTEAFF. The CDR3 coding sequence is TGTGCCTGGACCTTATCCTCGGGGGGGGCTACGACTGAAGCTTTCTTT. Based on the CDR3 plus reference TRBV30 and TRBJ1-1, the full variable domain is SQTIHQWPATLVQPVGSPLSLECTVEGTSNPNLYWYRQAAGRGLQLLFYSVGIGQISSEVPQNLSASRPQDRQFILSSKKLLLSDSGFYLCAWTLSSGGATTEAFFGQGTRLTVV.

The chain combines TRBV19 with TRBJ2-1, with D tentatively TRBD2 (5 bases). Trimming removed 4 bases from V and 6 bases from J, with 10 bases in between. CDR3 length: 13 residues. Germline CDR1 is LNHDA and CDR2 is SQIVND (reference sequence). In nucleotides, the CDR3 is TGTGCCAGTAGTACGGGGATTGGCAATGAGCAGTTCTTC. Translated, it gives CASSTGIGNEQFF.

The chain employs TRBV2 and TRBJ1-2; 7 nucleotides line up with TRBD1. The CDR3 is 15 amino acids. Germline values: CDR1 SNHLY, CDR2 FYNNEI. V lost 1 base and J lost 4; bases outside the gene matches: 6. CDR3 coding DNA: TGTGCCAGCAGTGAAGGGGCAGGGGGAAGCTATGGCTACACCTTC. Translation gives CASSEGAGGSYGYTF.